What follows is one TCR beta chain and its context. Its antigen is still unknown. The data were taken from a study of chemoradiotherapy in HPV16-positive cancers. Assay used: immunoSEQ multiplex PCR; TCRdb lists only in-frame clones, some missing. The sample shows around 33,000 clones, 88% of them seen only once. Study outcomes and limitations: Functional assays defining HPV-specific T cells used only a couple of HPV16-positive patients.

The germline V and J ends were trimmed by 5 bases and 6 bases, with 10 bases remaining between them. The CDR3 length is 12 residues. The germline V gene encodes CDR1 MDHEN and CDR2 SYDVKM. The chain employs TRBV28 and TRBJ1-1; D call uncertain. The receptor's source is a human donor with HPV-associated anogenital cancer. The sample was blood, taken from a patient who underwent chemoradiotherapy. The CDR3 spells CASSPWPPEAFF. The CDR3 region has the DNA TGTGCCAGCAGTCCCTGGCCTCCTGAAGCTTTCTTT.